Below, one T cell receptor (beta chain) is given with its context. This sample was included in a study of blood T cell repertoires in COVID-19. Per germline, CDR1 PRHDT and CDR2 FYEKMQ (reference sequence). V lost 2 bases and J 7 bases, leaving 11 bases between the germline ends. The CDR3 spans 14 residues. The protocol was immunoSEQ multiplex PCR, while the TCRdb copy is restricted to in-frame clones and leaves out a portion. The sample records 150,000 to 200,000 clones, roughly four fifths being singletons. This clonotype originated in a man in his sixties with active or convalescent COVID-19. Material for sequencing was peripheral blood. The chain combines TRBV13 with TRBJ1-4, with D perhaps TRBD1 (5 bases). The CDR3 bases are TGTGCCAGCAGCTTATCCAGGGTGGGTGAAAAACTGTTTTTT. Translated, it gives CASSLSRVGEKLFF.